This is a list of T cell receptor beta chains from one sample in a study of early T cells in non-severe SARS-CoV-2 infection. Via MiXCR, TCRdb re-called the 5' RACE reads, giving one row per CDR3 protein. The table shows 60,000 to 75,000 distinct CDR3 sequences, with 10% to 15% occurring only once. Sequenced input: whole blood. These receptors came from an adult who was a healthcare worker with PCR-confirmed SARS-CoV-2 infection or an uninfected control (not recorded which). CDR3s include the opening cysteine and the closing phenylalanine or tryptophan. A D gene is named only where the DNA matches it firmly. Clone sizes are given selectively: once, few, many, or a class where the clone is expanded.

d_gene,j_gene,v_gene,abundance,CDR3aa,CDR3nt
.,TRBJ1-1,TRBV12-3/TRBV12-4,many,CASSPRPNTEAFF,TGTGCCAGCAGTCCCCGGCCGAACACTGAAGCTTTCTTT
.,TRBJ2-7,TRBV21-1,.,CASSLRGLEQYF,TGTGCCAGCAGCCTCAGGGGGCTCGAGCAGTACTTC
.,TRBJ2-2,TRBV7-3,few,CASSHNQGWPNTGELFF,TGTGCCAGCAGCCATAATCAGGGCTGGCCGAACACCGGGGAGCTGTTTTTT
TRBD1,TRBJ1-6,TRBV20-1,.,CSASDRGRLHF,TGCAGTGCTTCAGACAGGGGCAGACTCCACTTT
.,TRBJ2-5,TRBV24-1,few,CATSERDTTSGTQYF,TGTGCCACCAGTGAAAGGGACACCACCAGTGGGACCCAGTACTTC
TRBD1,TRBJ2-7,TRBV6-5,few,CASRTGVYEQYF,TGTGCCAGTAGGACAGGCGTCTACGAGCAGTACTTC
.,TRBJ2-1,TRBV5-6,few,CASSLATEEQFF,TGTGCCAGCAGCTTGGCCACGGAAGAGCAGTTCTTC
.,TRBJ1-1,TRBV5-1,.,CASSLEGTISEAFF,TGCGCCAGCAGCTTAGAAGGAACTATTAGTGAAGCTTTCTTT
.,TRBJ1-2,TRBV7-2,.,CASSSTGGFATF,TGTGCCAGCAGCTCAACGGGGGGTTTCGCCACCTTC
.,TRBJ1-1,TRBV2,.,CASTGALRWTEAFF,TGTGCCAGCACCGGGGCACTGAGATGGACTGAAGCTTTCTTT
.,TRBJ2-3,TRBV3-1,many,CASSQESTQYF,TGTGCCAGCAGCCAAGAATCCACGCAGTATTTT
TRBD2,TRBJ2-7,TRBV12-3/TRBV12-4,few,CASRLAGSSYEQYF,TGTGCCAGCAGGTTAGCGGGCAGCTCCTACGAGCAGTACTTC
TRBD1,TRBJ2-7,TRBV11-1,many,CASSLDRGRAYEQYF,TGTGCCAGCAGCCTTGACAGGGGGCGTGCCTACGAGCAGTACTTC
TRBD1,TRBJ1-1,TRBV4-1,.,CASSQDEGALTEAFF,TGCGCCAGCAGCCAAGACGAGGGGGCACTGACTGAAGCTTTCTTT
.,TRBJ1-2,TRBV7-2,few,CASSLGQLDLGYGYTF,TGTGCCAGCAGCTTAGGGCAGCTCGACCTCGGGTATGGCTACACCTTC
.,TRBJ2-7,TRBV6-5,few,CASSYSGGRYEQYF,TGTGCCAGCAGTTACTCGGGGGGGCGTTACGAGCAGTACTTC
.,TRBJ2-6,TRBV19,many,CASSDSGANVLTF,TGTGCCAGTAGTGACTCTGGGGCCAACGTCCTGACTTTC
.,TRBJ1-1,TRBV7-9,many,CASSGRTVNTEAFF,TGTGCCAGCAGCGGGCGGACAGTGAACACTGAAGCTTTCTTT
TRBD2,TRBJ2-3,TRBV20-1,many,CSARGGGTDTQYF,TGCAGTGCCCGGGGGGGGGGCACAGATACGCAGTATTTT
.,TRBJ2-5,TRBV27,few,CASSPLQGYQETQYF,TGTGCCAGCAGTCCGTTACAGGGCTACCAAGAGACCCAGTACTTC
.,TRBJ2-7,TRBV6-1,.,CASSFYEQYF,TGTGCCAGCAGTTTTTACGAGCAGTACTTC
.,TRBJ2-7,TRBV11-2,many,CASSPGAGGGYEQYF,TGTGCCAGCAGCCCCGGGGCCGGAGGAGGATACGAGCAGTACTTC
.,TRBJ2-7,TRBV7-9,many,CASNSGQGIYEQYF,TGTGCCAGCAATTCGGGGCAGGGGATATACGAGCAGTACTTC
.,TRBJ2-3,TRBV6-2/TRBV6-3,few,CASSYSNGWQYF,TGTGCCAGCAGTTACTCGAACGGTTGGCAGTATTTT
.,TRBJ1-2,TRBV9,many,CASSVGLGTPVYGYTF,TGTGCCAGCAGCGTAGGTCTAGGGACGCCAGTCTATGGCTACACCTTC
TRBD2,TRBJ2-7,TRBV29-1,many,CSVGGGTYEQYF,TGCAGCGTTGGCGGGGGAACCTACGAGCAGTACTTC
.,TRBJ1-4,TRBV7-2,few,CASSRGGKLFF,TGTGCCAGCAGCCGGGGAGGTAAACTGTTTTTT
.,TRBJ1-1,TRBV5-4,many,CASRSQTDMNTEAFF,TGTGCCAGCAGATCTCAGACGGATATGAACACTGAAGCTTTCTTT
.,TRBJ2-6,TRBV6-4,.,CASSDSSSGANVLTF,TGTGCCAGCAGTGACTCGAGTTCTGGGGCCAACGTCCTGACTTTC
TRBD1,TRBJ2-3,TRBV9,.,CASSVSAQGATDTQYF,TGTGCCAGCAGCGTAAGTGCCCAGGGGGCGACAGATACGCAGTATTTT
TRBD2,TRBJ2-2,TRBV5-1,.,CASSWTSGTGELFF,TGCGCCAGCAGCTGGACTAGCGGGACCGGGGAGCTGTTTTTT
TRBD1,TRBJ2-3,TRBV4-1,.,CASSQEGQGTNTQYF,TGCGCCAGCAGCCAAGAAGGACAGGGTACGAATACGCAGTATTTT
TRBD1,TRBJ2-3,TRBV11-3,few,CASSLTGVGTDTQYF,TGTGCCAGCAGCTTGACAGGGGTGGGCACAGATACGCAGTATTTT
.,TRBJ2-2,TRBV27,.,CASSFIFGNTGELFF,TGTGCCAGCAGTTTTATCTTCGGGAACACCGGGGAGCTGTTTTTT
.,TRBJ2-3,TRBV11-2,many,CASSLTLPGVKAGDTQYF,TGTGCCAGCAGCTTAACGCTGCCTGGGGTAAAAGCGGGAGATACGCAGTATTTT
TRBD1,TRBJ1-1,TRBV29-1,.,CSLRQGHTEAFF,TGCAGCTTACGACAGGGCCACACTGAAGCTTTCTTT
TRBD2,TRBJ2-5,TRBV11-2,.,CASSPVGVAGETQYF,TGTGCCAGCAGCCCTGTGGGAGTAGCGGGAGAGACCCAGTACTTC
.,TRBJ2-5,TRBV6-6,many,CASSPTRTETQYF,TGTGCCAGCAGCCCTACTAGGACGGAGACCCAGTACTTC
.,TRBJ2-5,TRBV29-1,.,CSVGGRARRAQYF,TGCAGCGTTGGGGGCAGGGCCAGGAGGGCCCAGTACTTC
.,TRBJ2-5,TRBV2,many,CASRQETQYF,TGTGCCAGCAGACAAGAGACCCAGTACTTC
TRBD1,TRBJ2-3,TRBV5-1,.,CASRQGGEADTQYF,TGCGCCAGCCGCCAAGGGGGCGAGGCAGATACGCAGTATTTT
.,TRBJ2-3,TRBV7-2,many,CASSLRGGVTDTQYF,TGTGCCAGCAGCTTACGTGGAGGCGTCACAGATACGCAGTATTTT
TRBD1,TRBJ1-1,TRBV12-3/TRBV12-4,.,CASSRMGQFTEAFF,TGTGCCAGCAGTCGTATGGGACAGTTTACTGAAGCTTTCTTT
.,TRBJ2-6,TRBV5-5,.,CASSLWLTTGANVLTF,TGTGCCAGCAGCTTATGGCTAACCACCGGGGCCAACGTCCTGACTTTC
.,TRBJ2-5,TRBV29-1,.,CSVVRVSQETQYF,TGCAGCGTTGTAAGGGTGTCGCAAGAGACCCAGTACTTC
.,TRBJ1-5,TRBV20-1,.,CSARDRGDNQPQHF,TGCAGTGCTAGAGATCGAGGGGATAATCAGCCCCAGCATTTT
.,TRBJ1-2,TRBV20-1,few,CSARDPHRDYGYTF,TGCAGTGCTAGAGATCCCCACAGAGACTATGGCTACACCTTC
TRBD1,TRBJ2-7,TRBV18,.,CASSRQGIDEQYF,TGTGCCAGCTCAAGACAGGGGATTGACGAGCAGTACTTC
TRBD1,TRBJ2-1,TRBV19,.,CASSIGQGSYNEQFF,TGTGCCAGTAGTATTGGACAGGGCTCCTACAATGAGCAGTTCTTC
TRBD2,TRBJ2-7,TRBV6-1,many,CASELAASYEQYF,TGTGCCTCGGAACTAGCGGCCTCCTACGAGCAGTACTTC